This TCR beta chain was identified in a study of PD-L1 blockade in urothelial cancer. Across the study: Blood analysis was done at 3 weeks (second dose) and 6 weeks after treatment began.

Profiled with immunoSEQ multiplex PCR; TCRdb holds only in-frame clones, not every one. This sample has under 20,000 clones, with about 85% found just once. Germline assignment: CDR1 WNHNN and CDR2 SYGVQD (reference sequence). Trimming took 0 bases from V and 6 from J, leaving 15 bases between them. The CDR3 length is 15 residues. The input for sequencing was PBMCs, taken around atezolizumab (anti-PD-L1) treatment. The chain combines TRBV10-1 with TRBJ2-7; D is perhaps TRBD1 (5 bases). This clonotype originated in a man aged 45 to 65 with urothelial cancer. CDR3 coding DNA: TGCGCCAGCAGTGAGTCGAACAGGCCAGGGTTCGAGCAGTACTTC. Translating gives CASSESNRPGFEQYF.